Described below is a single T cell receptor beta chain sequence and its context. Its antigen is not identified. The read terminates 3 residues ahead of where the CDR3 ends, so the germline J gene completes it. For at least one year, all CVID subjects received replacement immunoglobulin. The sample comes from a study of T cell clonality in common variable immunodeficiency. Study conclusions and caveats: CVID subjects showed higher TCRbeta clonality than healthy controls. Common variable immunodeficiency TCR beta sequences reportedly had fewer deletions and N-nucleotide insertions. Fewer TCRbeta clones were shared among CVID subjects than controls.

Equal genomic DNA amounts from CVID and control samples were sequenced. This table comes from immunoSEQ multiplex PCR, and its TCRdb copy is limited to in-frame clones, with some not included. This sample carries fewer than 40,000 clones, none of them present only once. With V trimmed by 7 bases and J by 6 bases, 4 bases remained unmatched. Germline CDR1 and CDR2: LNHDA and SQIVND (reference sequence). This CDR3 has 12 amino acids. The chain recombines TRBV19 with TRBJ1-2; 8 nucleotides match TRBD1. Material: peripheral blood mononuclear cells. The sequence was obtained from a human donor with common variable immunodeficiency. CDR3 bases read: TGTGCCAGTACCCTGACAGGGGATGGC. Residues: CASTLTGDG. The CDR3 in full is CASTLTGDGYTF.